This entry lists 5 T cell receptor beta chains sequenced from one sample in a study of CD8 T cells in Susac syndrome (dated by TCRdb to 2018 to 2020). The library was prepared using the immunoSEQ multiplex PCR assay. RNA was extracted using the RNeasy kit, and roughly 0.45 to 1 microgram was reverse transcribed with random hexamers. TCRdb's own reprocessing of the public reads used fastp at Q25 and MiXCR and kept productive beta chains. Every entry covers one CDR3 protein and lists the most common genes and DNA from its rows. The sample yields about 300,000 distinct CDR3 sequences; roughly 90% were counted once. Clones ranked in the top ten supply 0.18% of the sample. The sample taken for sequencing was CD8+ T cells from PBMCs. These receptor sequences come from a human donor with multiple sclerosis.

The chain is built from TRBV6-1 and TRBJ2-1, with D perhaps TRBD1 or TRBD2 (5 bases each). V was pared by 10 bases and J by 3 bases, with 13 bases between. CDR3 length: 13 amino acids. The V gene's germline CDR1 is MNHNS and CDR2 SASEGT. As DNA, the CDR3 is TGTGCCATCTGGGACCCAATCTACAATGAGCAGTTCTTC. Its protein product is CAIWDPIYNEQFF.

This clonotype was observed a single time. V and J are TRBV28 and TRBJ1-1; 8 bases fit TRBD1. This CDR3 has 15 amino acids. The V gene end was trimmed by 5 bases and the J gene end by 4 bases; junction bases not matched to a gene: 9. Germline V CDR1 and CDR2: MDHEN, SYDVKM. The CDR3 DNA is TGTGCCAGCAGTCCCTTTGGACAGGGAGGCACTGAAGCTTTCTTT. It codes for CASSPFGQGGTEAFF.

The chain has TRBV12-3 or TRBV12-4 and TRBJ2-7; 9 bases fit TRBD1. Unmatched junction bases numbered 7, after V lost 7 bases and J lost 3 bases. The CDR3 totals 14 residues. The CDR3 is CASMGQGQGYEQYF. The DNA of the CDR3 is TGTGCCAGCATGGGGCAGGGACAGGGCTACGAGCAGTACTTC.

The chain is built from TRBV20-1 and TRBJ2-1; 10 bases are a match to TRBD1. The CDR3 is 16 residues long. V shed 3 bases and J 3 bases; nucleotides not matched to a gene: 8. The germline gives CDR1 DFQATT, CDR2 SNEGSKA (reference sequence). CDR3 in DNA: TGCAGTGCTAGGAGTGTCGGGACAGGGGACTACAATGAGCAGTTCTTC. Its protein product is CSARSVGTGDYNEQFF.

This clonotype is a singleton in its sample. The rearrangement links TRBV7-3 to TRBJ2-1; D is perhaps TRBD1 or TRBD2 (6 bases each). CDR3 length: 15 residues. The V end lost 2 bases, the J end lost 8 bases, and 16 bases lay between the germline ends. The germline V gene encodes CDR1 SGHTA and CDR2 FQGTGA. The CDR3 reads CASSLGGRESDEQFF. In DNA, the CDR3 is TGTGCCAGCAGCTTAGGGGGCCGGGAGAGCGATGAGCAGTTCTTC.